Below are 18 T cell receptor beta chains sequenced from a single sample in a study of cytomegalovirus exposure and HLA in healthy donors. Primers included in the PCR were 60 Vbeta and 13 Jbeta primers. TCRdb keeps only in-frame clones here, not all; method: immunoSEQ multiplex PCR. Of 90,000 to 110,000 clones listed, around 70% were seen once; the top ten hold approximately 5.4%. The sequencing input was PBMCs. These receptors were collected from a woman between 70 and 85 years old in good health and CMV-seropositive.

The chain has TRBV4-1 and TRBJ2-1, with TRBD2 matching over 7 bases. The CDR3 contains 15 residues. Germline CDR1 MGHRA, CDR2 YSYEKL. The trim removed 1 base at V and 3 bases at J, leaving 3 bases unmatched. The CDR3 here is CASSQGLADYNEQFF. CDR3 in DNA: TGCGCCAGCAGCCAAGGGCTAGCGGACTACAATGAGCAGTTCTTC.

J is TRBJ1-6 and V is TRBV6-5, with TRBD1 identical over 7 bases. This CDR3 is built from 15 residues. Germline CDR1 is MNHEY and CDR2 is SVGAGI. Germline trimming cut 1 base from V and 7 bases from J; bases unmatched to any gene: 4. The CDR3 spells CASSYYQGGNSPLHF. CDR3 DNA: TGTGCCAGCAGTTACTACCAGGGGGGCAATTCACCCCTCCACTTT.

This clone was picked up a small number of times. The chain uses TRBV27 and TRBJ2-7, with D perhaps TRBD1 (6 bases). The CDR3 spans 16 residues. In germline, CDR1 is MNHEY, CDR2 SMNVEV (reference sequence). V gave up 6 bases and J gave up 1 base, with 19 bases separating them. The CDR3 sequence is CASRRFMDSNSYEQYF. In DNA form, the CDR3 reads TGTGCCAGCAGACGCTTCATGGACAGCAATTCCTACGAGCAGTACTTC.

V and J are TRBV19 and TRBJ1-1; 9 bases agree with TRBD1. After removal of 5 bases from V and 1 base from J, the junction contained 11 bases not matched to a gene. Germline CDR1 is LNHDA and CDR2 is SQIVND (reference sequence). The CDR3 spans 17 residues. The CDR3: CASSLGTGTMRNTEAFF. The CDR3, as DNA: TGTGCCAGTAGTTTAGGGACAGGGACGATGAGGAACACTGAAGCTTTCTTT.

The rearrangement links TRBV7-8 to TRBJ2-5; D possibly corresponds to TRBD1 (5 bases). The CDR3 loop spans 14 amino acids. Germline CDR1 SGHVS, CDR2 FQNEAQ. Trimming left V 4 bases short and J 2 bases short, with 11 bases between. The CDR3 is CASSSRQIQETQYF. The CDR3, as DNA: TGTGCCAGCAGCTCCCGACAGATACAAGAGACCCAGTACTTC.

The rearrangement links TRBV7-2 to TRBJ1-1, with D tentatively TRBD1 (5 bases). The V and J ends lost 1 base and 4 bases respectively, with 13 bases between them. The CDR3 extends over 15 amino acids. Germline CDR1 reads SGHTA; CDR2 reads FQGNSA. The CDR3 loop is CASSLGAGWSTEAFF. In nucleotides, the CDR3 is TGTGCCAGCAGCTTAGGGGCAGGGTGGAGCACTGAAGCTTTCTTT.

This clone was detected only once. CDR3 coding DNA: TGTGCCAGTAGGATAAACAGGGAACAGCCCCAGCATTTT. This gives the protein CASRINREQPQHF. The chain uses TRBV19 and TRBJ1-5; perhaps TRBD1 as D (6 bases). This CDR3 has 13 amino acids. Germline CDR1 LNHDA, CDR2 SQIVND (reference sequence). Trimming pared 6 bases from V and 7 bases from J, leaving 13 bases between.

This clone was seen more than once but under ten times. This chain connects TRBV7-9 to TRBJ2-7, with D perhaps matching TRBD1 (5 bases). Germline V CDR1 and CDR2: SEHNR, FQNEAQ (reference sequence). V shed 3 bases and J shed 3 bases, with 12 bases lying between them. The length of the CDR3 is 14 residues. In DNA form, the CDR3 reads TGTGCCAGCAGCTTTGGCCAGGGCGGCTACGAGCAGTACTTC. Translating gives CASSFGQGGYEQYF.

The chain has TRBV6-5 and TRBJ2-7; D possibly corresponds to TRBD2 (6 bases). The V gene's germline CDR1 is MNHEY and CDR2 SVGAGI. The germline V and J ends were trimmed by 4 bases and 4 bases, with 17 bases remaining between them. The CDR3 totals 15 residues. The CDR3 bases are TGTGCCAGCAGTTCGACCGGGACTGCCTTATACGAGCAGTACTTC. It codes for CASSSTGTALYEQYF.

This rearrangement joins TRBV7-2 to TRBJ2-2, with 10 bases aligning to TRBD2. Trimming at V came to 0 bases and at J to 4 bases, leaving 11 bases not matched to a gene. This CDR3 spans 19 amino acids. Germline V gives CDR1 SGHTA, CDR2 FQGNSA. The CDR3 DNA follows: TGTGCCAGCAGCTTAGCTGGTCCTAGCGGGGGCCTGGCCACCGGGGAGCTGTTTTTT. Its protein is CASSLAGPSGGLATGELFF.

The V gene is TRBV19, the J gene TRBJ1-5; no clear D. CDR1 and CDR2 from the germline V gene are LNHDA and SQIVND (reference sequence). The V gene lost 5 bases and the J gene lost 11 bases, with 16 bases spanning the gap. CDR3 length: 13 amino acids. Written as DNA, the CDR3 is TGTGCCAGTAGTCCGACGGATCCGAGGGCCCAGCATTTT. It yields the protein CASSPTDPRAQHF.

This clone was counted a few times. The chain has TRBV6-5 and TRBJ2-7; 10 nucleotides agree with TRBD1. V trimming: 5 bases; J trimming: 4 bases; junction bases outside the gene matches: 5. The CDR3 spans 14 residues. Germline CDR1 MNHEY, CDR2 SVGAGI. CDR3 in amino acids: CASSVGQGVYEQYF. Here the CDR3 DNA reads TGTGCCAGCAGTGTAGGACAGGGGGTGTACGAGCAGTACTTC.

The CDR3: CASSLSTSGGFEQYF. CDR3 DNA: TGCGCCAGCAGCTTGTCGACTAGCGGGGGATTCGAGCAGTACTTC. The chain couples TRBV5-1 to TRBJ2-7, with 12 positions matching TRBD2. V was clipped by 1 base and J by 6 bases; unmatched bases: 5. The CDR3 sequence is 15 residues long. CDR1 is SGHRS and CDR2 is YFSETQ in the germline V gene.

The genes are TRBV4-3 and TRBJ1-1, with D perhaps TRBD1 (5 bases). CDR1 LGHNA and CDR2 YSLEER come from the germline V gene. V dropped 5 bases and J dropped 1 base, with 8 bases sitting between them. The CDR3 extends over 13 amino acids. The chain's CDR3 is CASSDQGNTEAFF. In nucleotides, the CDR3 is TGCGCCAGCAGCGATCAGGGGAACACTGAAGCTTTCTTT.

This chain connects TRBV7-2 to TRBJ1-1; no clear D. Trimming cost V 3 bases and J 1 base, with 6 bases left between them. The CDR3 consists of 13 residues. CDR1 SGHTA and CDR2 FQGNSA come from the germline V gene. The CDR3 here is CASSFLRNTEAFF. DNA for the CDR3: TGTGCCAGCAGCTTCCTCAGGAACACTGAAGCTTTCTTT.

The CDR3 is CASSLPREEVSYNEQFF. As DNA, the CDR3 is TGTGCCAGCAGCTTACCACGGGAAGAAGTCTCCTACAATGAGCAGTTCTTC. This chain joins TRBV7-8 and TRBJ2-1; the D gene is possibly TRBD2 (5 bases). Trimming shortened V by 2 bases and J by 0 bases, and 14 bases separated the two germline ends. CDR1 is SGHVS, CDR2 FQNEAQ, per germline. The CDR3 contains 17 residues.

The chain joins TRBV10-3 to TRBJ2-3; tentatively, D is TRBD1 (6 bases). Trimming cost V 6 bases and J 14 bases, with 15 bases left between them. The CDR3 is 11 residues long. Germline V CDR1 and CDR2: ENHRY, SYGVKD. The CDR3 coding sequence is TGTGCCATCAGAGGGGGTTCCCGTCCGTATTTT. Its translation: CAIRGGSRPYF.

This chain links TRBV28 with TRBJ1-1; D ambiguous. The germline CDR1 and CDR2 sequences are MDHEN and SYDVKM. The CDR3 consists of 13 residues. Between the trimmed V and J ends, which lost 7 bases and 1 base, there was a span of 10 bases. CDR3: CASTPVPNTEAFF. CDR3 sequence (DNA): TGTGCCAGCACTCCGGTCCCGAACACTGAAGCTTTCTTT.